A selection of T cell receptor beta chains follows, all from one sample in a study of T cell changes during pregnancy in multiple sclerosis. Generated by immunoSEQ multiplex PCR, the TCRdb table keeps only in-frame clones and is missing some. The sample lists 35,000 to 50,000 clones, about 90% occurring once. The input for sequencing was CD4+ T cells from peripheral blood mononuclear cells, taken in the third trimester of pregnancy. These receptors were obtained from a female donor in good health, enrolled as a control in a pregnancy study. The CDR3 runs from the conserved cysteine through the conserved F or W. A D gene is named only where the DNA matches it firmly. Not all rows give a size; the values are once, few, many and, for expanded clones, a class.

clone_size	d_call	v_call	j_call	cdr3_nt	cdr3_aa
NA	TRBD1	TRBV7-9	TRBJ1-2	TGTGCCAGCAGCTCCTGGACAGGGGCCAATACTAACTATGGCTACACCTTC	CASSSWTGANTNYGYTF
few	TRBD1	TRBV5-4	TRBJ2-1	TGTGCCAGCAGCTTGGCTAGCAGGGGGATAAACAATGAGCAGTTCTTC	CASSLASRGINNEQFF
NA	NA	TRBV19	TRBJ2-1	TGTGCCAGCACGTTAGATGGCGGCCTCTCCTACAATGAGCAGTTCTTC	CASTLDGGLSYNEQFF
few	NA	TRBV19	TRBJ1-4	TGTGCCAGTAATTTCAGAGGTTTTGGTGAAAAACTGTTTTTT	CASNFRGFGEKLFF
NA	TRBD2	TRBV7-2	TRBJ2-5	TGTGCCAGCAGCTTGTTCTCTAGCGGGGAGGGGGAGACCCAGTACTTC	CASSLFSSGEGETQYF
NA	NA	TRBV27	TRBJ1-4	TGTGCCAGCAAAATCTTGAGGGCAACTAATGAAAAACTGTTTTTT	CASKILRATNEKLFF
once	NA	TRBV11-3	TRBJ2-5	TGTGCCAGCAGCTTAGGGCTAGCACCAGAAGAGACCCAGTACTTC	CASSLGLAPEETQYF
NA	NA	TRBV28	TRBJ2-7	TGTGCCAGCAGTTTTAGCGGCCCATCCTACGAGCAGTACTTC	CASSFSGPSYEQYF
NA	TRBD2	TRBV9	TRBJ2-7	TGTGCCAGCAGCGTAGCGGGGGGGAGCTCCTACGAGCAGTACTTC	CASSVAGGSSYEQYF
NA	TRBD1	TRBV28	TRBJ2-1	TGTGCCAGCACCGCGGGACAGGGCTACAATGAGCAGTTCTTC	CASTAGQGYNEQFF
NA	NA	TRBV21-1	TRBJ1-3	TGTGCCAGTCCCTCGGGGGGCGAGTTTGGAAACACCATATATTTT	CASPSGGEFGNTIYF
NA	NA	TRBV18	TRBJ2-5	TGTGCCAGCTCACCACCGCAGGGGGAGACCCAGTACTTC	CASSPPQGETQYF
NA	TRBD1	TRBV18	TRBJ1-1	TGTGCCAGCTCACCGCAACAGGGGGCCACTGAAGCTTTCTTT	CASSPQQGATEAFF
NA	NA	TRBV2	TRBJ2-3	TGTGCCAGCACCCAACTAGGACCCTTATCAGATACGCAGTATTTT	CASTQLGPLSDTQYF
NA	TRBD2	TRBV29-1	TRBJ2-5	TGCAGCGTTATTCGGGGGGAAGAGACCCAGTACTTC	CSVIRGEETQYF
NA	TRBD1	TRBV6-5	TRBJ1-1	TGTGCCAGCAGTTACTCCAACAGGGGGCGGGATGAAGCTTTCTTT	CASSYSNRGRDEAFF
NA	NA	TRBV19	TRBJ2-5	TGTGCCAGTAGTATTTTGGTGGGGGGGGCCCAAGAGACCCAGTACTTC	CASSILVGGAQETQYF
NA	NA	TRBV6-5	TRBJ2-7	TGTGCCAGCAGCTCCCCCGTGGCGGGTCGTTACGAGCAGTACTTC	CASSSPVAGRYEQYF
once	TRBD1	TRBV7-6	TRBJ2-3	TGTGCCAGCAGCTTACGGCAGGGGGACAGGGGGTCCCACGATACGCAGTATTTT	CASSLRQGDRGSHDTQYF
NA	NA	TRBV14	TRBJ1-5	TGTGCCAGGGGGGGAAGCCAGGGCCTCTTCAATCAGCCCCAGCATTTT	CARGGSQGLFNQPQHF
NA	NA	TRBV11-2	TRBJ1-2	TGTGCCAGCAGCTTAAGCGATGGCTACACCTTC	CASSLSDGYTF
NA	TRBD1	TRBV28	TRBJ2-7	TGTGCCAGCAGTTTGTCGGGGACAGGGAGCTCCTACGAGCAGTACTTC	CASSLSGTGSSYEQYF
NA	NA	TRBV27	TRBJ2-1	TGTGCCAGCAGCAGGGGACCTAGCTCCTACAATGAGCAGTTCTTC	CASSRGPSSYNEQFF
few	NA	TRBV18	TRBJ2-1	TGTGCCAGCTCGACCGGGTATGATGAGCAGTTCTTC	CASSTGYDEQFF
once	TRBD2	TRBV19	TRBJ2-1	TGTGCCAGTAGTACGCCTCGGGGTAGCGGGATCAGCAATGAGCAGTTCTTC	CASSTPRGSGISNEQFF
NA	TRBD1	TRBV6-6	TRBJ2-6	TGTGCCAGCATAGACAGGGGGCTTGGGGCCAACGTCCTGACTTTC	CASIDRGLGANVLTF
NA	NA	TRBV6-1	TRBJ2-1	TGTGCCAGCAGTGAGGGAGGCGGTGAGCAGTTCTTC	CASSEGGGEQFF
NA	NA	TRBV2	TRBJ2-7	TGTGCCAGCAGTGCAACCTACGAGCAGTACTTC	CASSATYEQYF
NA	NA	TRBV19	TRBJ1-2	TGTGCCAGTAGTAACAGCTATGGCTACACCTTC	CASSNSYGYTF
once	TRBD2	TRBV5-4	TRBJ2-2	TGTGCCAGCAGCTCGGGACTAGCCGGGGAGCTGTTTTTT	CASSSGLAGELFF
NA	TRBD2	TRBV10-3	TRBJ2-7	TGTGCCATCAGAACCGGGACTATGAACGAGCAGTACTTC	CAIRTGTMNEQYF
NA	TRBD1	TRBV7-2	TRBJ1-2	TGTGCCAGCAGCCCGACAGGGGCAAACTATGGCTACACCTTC	CASSPTGANYGYTF
NA	NA	TRBV6-5	TRBJ1-2	TGTGCCAGCAGTCCACGACAGTACTATGGCTACACCTTC	CASSPRQYYGYTF
NA	NA	TRBV6-1	TRBJ1-1	TGTGCCAGCATCAGGGTGGGGAACACTGAAGCTTTCTTT	CASIRVGNTEAFF
NA	NA	TRBV29-1	TRBJ2-5	TGCAGCGTTGGACGACTAGACTTGGTGGGTGAGCAGTACTTC	CSVGRLDLVGEQYF
NA	NA	TRBV30	TRBJ1-2	TGTGCCTGGAGTGTACGAGTTCCCTATGGCTACACCTTC	CAWSVRVPYGYTF